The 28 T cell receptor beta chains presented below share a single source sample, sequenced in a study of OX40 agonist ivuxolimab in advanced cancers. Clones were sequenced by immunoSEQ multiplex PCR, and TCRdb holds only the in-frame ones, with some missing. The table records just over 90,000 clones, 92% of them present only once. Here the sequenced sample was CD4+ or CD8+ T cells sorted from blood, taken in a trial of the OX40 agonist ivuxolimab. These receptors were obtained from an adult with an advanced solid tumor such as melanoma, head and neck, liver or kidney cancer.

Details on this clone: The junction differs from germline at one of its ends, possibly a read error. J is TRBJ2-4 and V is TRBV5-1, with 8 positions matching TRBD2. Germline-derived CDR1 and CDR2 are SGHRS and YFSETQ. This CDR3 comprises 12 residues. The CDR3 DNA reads TGCGCCAGCAGCTCTGTAGCGGGGAGGTACGATTTC. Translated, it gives CASSSVAGRYDF.

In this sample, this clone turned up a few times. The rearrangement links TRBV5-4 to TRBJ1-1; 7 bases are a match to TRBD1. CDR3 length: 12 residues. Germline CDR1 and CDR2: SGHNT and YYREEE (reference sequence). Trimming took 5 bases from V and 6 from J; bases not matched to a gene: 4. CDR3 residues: CASSNDRAEAFF. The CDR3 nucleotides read TGTGCCAGCAGTAATGACAGGGCTGAAGCTTTCTTT.

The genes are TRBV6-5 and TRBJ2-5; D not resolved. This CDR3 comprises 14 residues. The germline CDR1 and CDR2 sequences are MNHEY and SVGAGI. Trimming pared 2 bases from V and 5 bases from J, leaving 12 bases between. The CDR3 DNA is TGTGCCAGCAGTTACGCGCTCAGTGAGGAGACCCAGTACTTC. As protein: CASSYALSEETQYF.

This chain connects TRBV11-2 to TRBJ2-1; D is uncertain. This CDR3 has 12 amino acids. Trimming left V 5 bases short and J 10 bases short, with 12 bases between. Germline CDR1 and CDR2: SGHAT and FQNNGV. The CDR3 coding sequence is TGTGCCAGCAGCCCAAAGGTCGGGGAGCAGTTCTTC. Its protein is CASSPKVGEQFF.

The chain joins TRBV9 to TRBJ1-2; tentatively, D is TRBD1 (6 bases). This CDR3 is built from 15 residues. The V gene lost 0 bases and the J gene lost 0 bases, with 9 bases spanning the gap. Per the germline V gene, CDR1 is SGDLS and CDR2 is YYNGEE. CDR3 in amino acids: CASSVEDSPNYGYTF. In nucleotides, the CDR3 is TGTGCCAGCAGCGTAGAGGACAGTCCTAACTATGGCTACACCTTC.

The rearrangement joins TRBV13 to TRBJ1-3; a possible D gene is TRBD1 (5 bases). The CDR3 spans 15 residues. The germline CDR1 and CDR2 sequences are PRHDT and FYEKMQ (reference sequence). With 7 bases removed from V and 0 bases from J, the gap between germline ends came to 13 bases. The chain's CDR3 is CASTGSPSSGNTIYF. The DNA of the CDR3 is TGTGCCAGCACAGGGTCTCCAAGCTCTGGAAACACCATATATTTT.

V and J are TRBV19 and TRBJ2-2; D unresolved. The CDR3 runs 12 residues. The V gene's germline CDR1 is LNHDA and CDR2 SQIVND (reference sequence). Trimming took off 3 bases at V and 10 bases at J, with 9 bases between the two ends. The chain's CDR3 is CASSIGLKELFF. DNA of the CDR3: TGTGCCAGTAGTATTGGTCTTAAGGAGCTGTTTTTT.

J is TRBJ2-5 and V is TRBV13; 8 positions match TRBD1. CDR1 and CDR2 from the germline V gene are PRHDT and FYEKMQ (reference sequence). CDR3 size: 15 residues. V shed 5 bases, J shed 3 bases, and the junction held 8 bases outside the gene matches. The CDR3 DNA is TGTGCCAGCAGCCCGCGGACAGGGTCCAAAGAGACCCAGTACTTC. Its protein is CASSPRTGSKETQYF.

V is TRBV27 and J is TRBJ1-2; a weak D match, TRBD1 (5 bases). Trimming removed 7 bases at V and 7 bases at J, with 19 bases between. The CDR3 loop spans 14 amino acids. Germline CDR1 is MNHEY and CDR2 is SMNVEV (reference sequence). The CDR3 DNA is TGTGCCAGCACCTCCGTATCGGGGAGGGGTGGCTACACCTTC. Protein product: CASTSVSGRGGYTF.

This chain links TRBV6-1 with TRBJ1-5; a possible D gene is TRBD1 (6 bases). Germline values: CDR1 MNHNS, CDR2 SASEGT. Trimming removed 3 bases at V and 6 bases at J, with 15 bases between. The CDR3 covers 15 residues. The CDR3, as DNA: TGTGCCAGCAGTGAGGGTCGGGGGGCAGGTCAGCCCCAGCATTTT. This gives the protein CASSEGRGAGQPQHF.

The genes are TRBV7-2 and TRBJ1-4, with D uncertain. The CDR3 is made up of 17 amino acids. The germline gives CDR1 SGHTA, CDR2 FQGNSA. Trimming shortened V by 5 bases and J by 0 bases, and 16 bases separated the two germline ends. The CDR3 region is CASSTFKIYATNEKLFF. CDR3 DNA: TGTGCCAGCAGCACCTTTAAGATTTATGCAACTAATGAAAAACTGTTTTTT.

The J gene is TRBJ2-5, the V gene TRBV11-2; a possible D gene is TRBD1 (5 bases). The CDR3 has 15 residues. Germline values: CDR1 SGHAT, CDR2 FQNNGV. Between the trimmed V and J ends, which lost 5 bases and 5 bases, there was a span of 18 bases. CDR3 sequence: CASSADPRGKETQYF. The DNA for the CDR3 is TGTGCCAGCAGCGCAGATCCAAGGGGCAAGGAGACCCAGTACTTC.

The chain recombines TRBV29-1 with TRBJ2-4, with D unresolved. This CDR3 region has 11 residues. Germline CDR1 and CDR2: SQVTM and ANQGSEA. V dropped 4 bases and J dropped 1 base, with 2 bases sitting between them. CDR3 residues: CSVGAKNIQYF. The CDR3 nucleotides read TGCAGCGTTGGTGCCAAAAACATTCAGTACTTC. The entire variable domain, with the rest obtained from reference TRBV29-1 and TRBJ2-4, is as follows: SAVISQKPSRDICQRGTSLTIQCQVDSQVTMMFWYRQQPGQSLTLIATANQGSEATYESGFVIDKFPISRPNLTFSTLTVSNMSPEDSSIYLCSVGAKNIQYFGAGTRLSVL.

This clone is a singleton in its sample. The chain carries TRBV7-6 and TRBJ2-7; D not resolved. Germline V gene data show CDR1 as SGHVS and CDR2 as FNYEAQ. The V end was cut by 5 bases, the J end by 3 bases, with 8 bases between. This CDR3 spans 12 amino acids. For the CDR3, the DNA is TGTGCCAGCAGCGCGGACGGCTACGAGCAGTACTTC. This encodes CASSADGYEQYF.

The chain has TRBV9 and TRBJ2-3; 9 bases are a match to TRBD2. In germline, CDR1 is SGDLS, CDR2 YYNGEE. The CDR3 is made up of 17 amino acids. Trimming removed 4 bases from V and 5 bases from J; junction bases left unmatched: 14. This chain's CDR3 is CASSLTTTSGLGDTQYF. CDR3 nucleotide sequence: TGTGCCAGCAGCTTAACCACTACTAGCGGGCTGGGAGATACGCAGTATTTT.

The CDR3 here is CASIEVRGSHNEQFF. In nucleotides, the CDR3 is TGTGCCAGCATCGAGGTCAGGGGGTCACACAATGAGCAGTTCTTC. The rearrangement uses TRBV27 and TRBJ2-1; 7 nucleotides line up with TRBD1. The junction had 11 bases not matched to a gene; V was cut back by 7 bases and J by 5 bases. The CDR3 is made up of 15 amino acids. The germline gives CDR1 MNHEY, CDR2 SMNVEV (reference sequence).

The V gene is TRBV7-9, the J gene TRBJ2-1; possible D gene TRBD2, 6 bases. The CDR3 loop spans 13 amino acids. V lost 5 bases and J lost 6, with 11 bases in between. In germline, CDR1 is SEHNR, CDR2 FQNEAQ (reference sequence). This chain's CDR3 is CASSASETNEQFF. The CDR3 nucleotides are TGTGCCAGCAGCGCTAGCGAAACCAATGAGCAGTTCTTC.

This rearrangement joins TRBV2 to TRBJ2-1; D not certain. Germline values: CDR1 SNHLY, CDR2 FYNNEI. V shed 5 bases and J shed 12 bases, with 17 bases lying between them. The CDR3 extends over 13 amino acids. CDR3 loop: CASSPWAVNGQFF. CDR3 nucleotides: TGTGCCAGCAGTCCCTGGGCCGTAAACGGGCAGTTCTTC.

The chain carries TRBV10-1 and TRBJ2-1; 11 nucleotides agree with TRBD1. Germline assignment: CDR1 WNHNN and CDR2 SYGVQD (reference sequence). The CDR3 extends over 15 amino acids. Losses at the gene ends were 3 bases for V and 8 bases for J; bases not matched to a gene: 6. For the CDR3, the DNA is TGCGCCAGCAGTGATCCCGGGACAGGGGGGGATGAGCAGTTCTTC. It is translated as CASSDPGTGGDEQFF.

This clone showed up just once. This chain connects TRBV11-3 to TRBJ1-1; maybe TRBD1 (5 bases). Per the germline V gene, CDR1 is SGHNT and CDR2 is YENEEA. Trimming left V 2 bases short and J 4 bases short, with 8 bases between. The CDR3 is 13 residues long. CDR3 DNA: TGTGCCAGCAGCTTAAGAGGGGTCACTGAAGCTTTCTTT. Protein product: CASSLRGVTEAFF.

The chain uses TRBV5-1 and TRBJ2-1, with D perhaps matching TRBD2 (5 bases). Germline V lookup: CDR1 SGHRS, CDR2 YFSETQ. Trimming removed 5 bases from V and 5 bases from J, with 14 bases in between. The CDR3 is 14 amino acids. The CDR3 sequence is CASSTALRDNEQFF. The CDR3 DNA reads TGCGCCAGCAGTACAGCCTTGAGGGACAATGAGCAGTTCTTC.

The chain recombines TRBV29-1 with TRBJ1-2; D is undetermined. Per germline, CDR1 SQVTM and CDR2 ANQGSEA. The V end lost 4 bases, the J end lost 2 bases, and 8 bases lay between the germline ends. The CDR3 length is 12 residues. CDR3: CSVGAGNYGYTF. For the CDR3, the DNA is TGCAGCGTTGGGGCGGGGAACTATGGCTACACCTTC. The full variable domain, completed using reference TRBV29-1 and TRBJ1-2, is SAVISQKPSRDICQRGTSLTIQCQVDSQVTMMFWYRQQPGQSLTLIATANQGSEATYESGFVIDKFPISRPNLTFSTLTVSNMSPEDSSIYLCSVGAGNYGYTFGSGTRLTVV.

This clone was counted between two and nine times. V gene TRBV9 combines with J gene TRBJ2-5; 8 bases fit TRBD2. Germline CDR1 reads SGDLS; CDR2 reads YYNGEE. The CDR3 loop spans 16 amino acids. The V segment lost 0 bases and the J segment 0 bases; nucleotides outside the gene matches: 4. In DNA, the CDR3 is TGTGCCAGCAGCGTAGGAACTAGCGGAAACCAAGAGACCCAGTACTTC. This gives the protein CASSVGTSGNQETQYF. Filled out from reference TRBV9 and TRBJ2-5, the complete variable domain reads DSGVTQTPKHLITATGQRVTLRCSPRSGDLSVYWYQQSLDQGLQFLIQYYNGEERAKGNILERFSAQQFPDLHSELNLSSLELGDSALYFCASSVGTSGNQETQYFGPGTRLLVL.

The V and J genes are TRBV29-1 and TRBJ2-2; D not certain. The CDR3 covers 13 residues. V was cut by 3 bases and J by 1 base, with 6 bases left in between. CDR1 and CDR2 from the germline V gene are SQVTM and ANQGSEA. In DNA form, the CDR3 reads TGCAGCGTTGACAGGCGGAACACCGGGGAGCTGTTTTTT. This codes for CSVDRRNTGELFF.

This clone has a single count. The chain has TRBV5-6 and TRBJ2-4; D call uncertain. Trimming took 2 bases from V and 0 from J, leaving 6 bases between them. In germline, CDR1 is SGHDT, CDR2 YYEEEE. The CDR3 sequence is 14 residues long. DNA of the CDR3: TGTGCCAGCAGCTTTATGCTAGCCAAAAACATTCAGTACTTC. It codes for CASSFMLAKNIQYF.

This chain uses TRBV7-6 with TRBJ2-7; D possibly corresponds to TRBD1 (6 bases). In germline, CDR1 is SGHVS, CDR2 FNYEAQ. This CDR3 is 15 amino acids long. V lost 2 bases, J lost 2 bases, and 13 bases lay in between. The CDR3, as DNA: TGTGCCAGCAGCTTAAGACAGGACGGGGCCTACGAGCAGTACTTC. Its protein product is CASSLRQDGAYEQYF.

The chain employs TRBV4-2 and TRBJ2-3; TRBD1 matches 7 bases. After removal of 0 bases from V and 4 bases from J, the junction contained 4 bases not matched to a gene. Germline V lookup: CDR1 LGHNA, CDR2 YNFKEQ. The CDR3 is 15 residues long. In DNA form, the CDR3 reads TGTGCCAGCAGCCAAGAACGACAGGGTCCAGATACGCAGTATTTT. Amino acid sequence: CASSQERQGPDTQYF.

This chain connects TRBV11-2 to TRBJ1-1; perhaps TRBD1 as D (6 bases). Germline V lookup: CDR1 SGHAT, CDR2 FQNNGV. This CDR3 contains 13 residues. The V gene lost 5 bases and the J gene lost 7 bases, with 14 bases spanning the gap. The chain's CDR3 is CASSLYGGGEAFF. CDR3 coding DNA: TGTGCCAGCAGCCTCTACGGAGGGGGTGAAGCTTTCTTT.